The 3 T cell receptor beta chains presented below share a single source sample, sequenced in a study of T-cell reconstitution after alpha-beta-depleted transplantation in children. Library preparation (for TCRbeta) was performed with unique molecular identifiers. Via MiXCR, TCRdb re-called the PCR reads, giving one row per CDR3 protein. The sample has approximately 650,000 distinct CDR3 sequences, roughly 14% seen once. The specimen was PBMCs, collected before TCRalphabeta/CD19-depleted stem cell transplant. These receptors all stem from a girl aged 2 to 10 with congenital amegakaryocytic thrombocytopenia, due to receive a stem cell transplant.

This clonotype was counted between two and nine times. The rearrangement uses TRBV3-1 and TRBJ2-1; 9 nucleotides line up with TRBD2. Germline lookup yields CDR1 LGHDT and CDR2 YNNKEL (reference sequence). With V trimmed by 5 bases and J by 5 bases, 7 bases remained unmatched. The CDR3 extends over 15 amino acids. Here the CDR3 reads CASSTLAGINNEQFF. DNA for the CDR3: TGTGCCAGCAGCACCCTAGCGGGGATTAACAATGAGCAGTTCTTC.

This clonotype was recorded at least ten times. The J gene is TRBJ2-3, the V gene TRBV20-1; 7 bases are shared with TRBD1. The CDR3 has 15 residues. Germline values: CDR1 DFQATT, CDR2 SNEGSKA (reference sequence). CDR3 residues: CSDAKGADLTDTQYF. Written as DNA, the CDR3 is TGCAGCGACGCTAAGGGGGCAGATCTAACAGATACGCAGTATTTT.

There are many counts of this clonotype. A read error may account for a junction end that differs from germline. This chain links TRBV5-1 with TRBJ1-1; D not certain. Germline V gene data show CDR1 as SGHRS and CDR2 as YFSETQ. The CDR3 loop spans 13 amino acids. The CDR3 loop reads CASSLYLNTEAFF. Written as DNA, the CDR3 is TGTGCCAGCAGCTTATACCTGAACACTGAAGCTTTCTTT.